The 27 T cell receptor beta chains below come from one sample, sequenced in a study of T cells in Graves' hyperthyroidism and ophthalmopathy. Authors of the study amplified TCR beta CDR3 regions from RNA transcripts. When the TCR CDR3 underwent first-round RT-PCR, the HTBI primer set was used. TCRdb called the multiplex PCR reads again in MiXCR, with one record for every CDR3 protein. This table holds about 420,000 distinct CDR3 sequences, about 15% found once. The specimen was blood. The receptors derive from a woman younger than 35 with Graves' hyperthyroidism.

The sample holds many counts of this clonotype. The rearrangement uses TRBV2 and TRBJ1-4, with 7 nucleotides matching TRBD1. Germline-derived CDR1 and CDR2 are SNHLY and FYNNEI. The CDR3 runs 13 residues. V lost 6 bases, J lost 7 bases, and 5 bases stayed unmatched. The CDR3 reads CASRGQLGEKLFF. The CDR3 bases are TGTGCCAGCAGGGGACAGTTAGGTGAAAAACTGTTTTTT.

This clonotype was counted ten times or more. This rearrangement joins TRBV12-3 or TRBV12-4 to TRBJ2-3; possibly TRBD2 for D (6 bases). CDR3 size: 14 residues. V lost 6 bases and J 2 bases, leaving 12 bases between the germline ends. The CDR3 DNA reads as TGTGCCAGCAGACCGGGACTCAACACAGATACGCAGTATTTT. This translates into CASRPGLNTDTQYF.

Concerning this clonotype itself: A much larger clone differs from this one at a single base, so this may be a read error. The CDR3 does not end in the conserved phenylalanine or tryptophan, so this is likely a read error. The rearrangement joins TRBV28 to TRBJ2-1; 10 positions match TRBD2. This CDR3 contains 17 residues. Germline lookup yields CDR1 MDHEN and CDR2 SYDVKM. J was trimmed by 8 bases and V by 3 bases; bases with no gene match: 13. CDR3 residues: CASSFPVRASGRDEQFL. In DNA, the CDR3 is TGTGCCAGCAGTTTTCCTGTACGGGCTAGCGGGAGAGATGAGCAGTTCCTC.

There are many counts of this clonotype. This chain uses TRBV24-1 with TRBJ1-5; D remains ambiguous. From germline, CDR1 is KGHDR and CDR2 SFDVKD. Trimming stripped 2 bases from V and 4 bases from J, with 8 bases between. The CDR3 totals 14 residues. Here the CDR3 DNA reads TGTGCCACCAGTGATTCGAGAACTAATCAGCCCCAGCATTTT. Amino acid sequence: CATSDSRTNQPQHF.

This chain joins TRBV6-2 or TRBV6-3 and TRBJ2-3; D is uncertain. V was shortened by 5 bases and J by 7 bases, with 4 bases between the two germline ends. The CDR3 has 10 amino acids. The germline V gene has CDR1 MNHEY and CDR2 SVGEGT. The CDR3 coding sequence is TGTGCCAGCAGTCACTATACGCAGTATTTT. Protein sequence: CASSHYTQYF.

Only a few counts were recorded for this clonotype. CDR3 residues: CASKREVDTGELFF. The CDR3 DNA is TGTGCCAGCAAGCGGGAGGTGGACACCGGGGAGCTGTTTTTT. This chain joins TRBV27 and TRBJ2-2, with TRBD2 matching over 9 bases. The CDR3 runs 14 residues. Germline CDR1 reads MNHEY; CDR2 reads SMNVEV (reference sequence). The V gene end was trimmed by 7 bases and the J gene end by 3 bases; junction bases not matched to a gene: 3.

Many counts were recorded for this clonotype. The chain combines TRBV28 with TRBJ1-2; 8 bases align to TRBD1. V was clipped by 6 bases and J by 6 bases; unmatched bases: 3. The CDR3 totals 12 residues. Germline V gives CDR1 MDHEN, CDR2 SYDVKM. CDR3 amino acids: CASRSTGDGYTF. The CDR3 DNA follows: TGTGCCAGCAGATCGACAGGGGATGGCTACACCTTC.

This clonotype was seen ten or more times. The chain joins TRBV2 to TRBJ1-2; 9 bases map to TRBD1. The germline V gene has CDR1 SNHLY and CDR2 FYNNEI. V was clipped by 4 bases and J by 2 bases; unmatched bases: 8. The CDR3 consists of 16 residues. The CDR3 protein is CASSGGQGRYNYGYTF. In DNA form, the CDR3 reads TGTGCCAGCAGTGGGGGACAGGGTAGATACAACTATGGCTACACCTTC.

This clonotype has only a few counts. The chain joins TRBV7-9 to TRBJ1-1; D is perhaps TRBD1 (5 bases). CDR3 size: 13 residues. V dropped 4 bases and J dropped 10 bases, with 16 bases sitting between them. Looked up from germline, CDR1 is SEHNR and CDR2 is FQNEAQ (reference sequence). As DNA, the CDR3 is TGTGCCAGCAGCTCCGTCCGGGCCGGGGGAGCTTTCTTT. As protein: CASSSVRAGGAFF.

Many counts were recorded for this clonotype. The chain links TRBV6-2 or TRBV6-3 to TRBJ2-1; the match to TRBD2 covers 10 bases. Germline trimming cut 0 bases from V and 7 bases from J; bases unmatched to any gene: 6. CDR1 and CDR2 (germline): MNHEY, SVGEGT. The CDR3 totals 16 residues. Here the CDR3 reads CASSYSRLAGVNEQFF. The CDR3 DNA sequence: TGTGCCAGCAGTTACTCCCGCCTAGCGGGAGTAAATGAGCAGTTCTTC.

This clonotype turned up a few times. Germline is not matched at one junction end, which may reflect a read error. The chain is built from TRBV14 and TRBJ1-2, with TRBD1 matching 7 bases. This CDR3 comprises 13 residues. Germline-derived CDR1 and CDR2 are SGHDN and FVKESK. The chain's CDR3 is CASGQTGVYGYTF. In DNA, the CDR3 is TGTGCCAGCGGCCAAACAGGGGTTTATGGCTACACCTTC.

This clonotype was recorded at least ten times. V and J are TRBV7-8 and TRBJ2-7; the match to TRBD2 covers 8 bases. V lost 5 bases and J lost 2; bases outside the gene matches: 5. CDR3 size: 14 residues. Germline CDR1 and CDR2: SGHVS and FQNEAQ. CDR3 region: CASSPREGTYEQYF. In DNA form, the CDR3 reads TGTGCCAGCAGCCCCCGGGAGGGGACCTACGAGCAGTACTTC.

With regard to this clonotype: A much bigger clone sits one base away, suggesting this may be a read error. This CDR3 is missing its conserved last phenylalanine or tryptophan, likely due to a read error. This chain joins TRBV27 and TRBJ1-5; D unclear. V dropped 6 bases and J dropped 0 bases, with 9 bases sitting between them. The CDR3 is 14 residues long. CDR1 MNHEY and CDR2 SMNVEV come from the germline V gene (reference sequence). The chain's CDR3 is CASRLQYSNQPQHS. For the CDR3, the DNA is TGTGCCAGCAGACTACAATATAGCAATCAGCCCCAGCATTCT.

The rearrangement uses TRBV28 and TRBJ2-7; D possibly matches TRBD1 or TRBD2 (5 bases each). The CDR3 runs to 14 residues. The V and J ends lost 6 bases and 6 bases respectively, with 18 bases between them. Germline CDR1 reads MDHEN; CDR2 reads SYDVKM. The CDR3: CASSLEGVRGEQYF. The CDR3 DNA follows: TGTGCCAGCAGCTTGGAAGGGGTTCGGGGCGAGCAGTACTTC. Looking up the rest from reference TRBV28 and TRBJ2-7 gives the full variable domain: DVKVTQSSRYLVKRTGEKVFLECVQDMDHENMFWYRQDPGLGLRLIYFSYDVKMKEKGDIPEGYSVSREKKERFSLILESASTNQTSMYLCASSLEGVRGEQYFGPGTRLTVT.

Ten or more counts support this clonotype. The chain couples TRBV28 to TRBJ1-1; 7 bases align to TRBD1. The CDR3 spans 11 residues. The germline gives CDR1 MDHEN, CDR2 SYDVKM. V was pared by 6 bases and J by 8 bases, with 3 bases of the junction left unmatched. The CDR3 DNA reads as TGTGCCAGCAGCCTGGGACAGGAAGCTTTCTTT. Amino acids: CASSLGQEAFF. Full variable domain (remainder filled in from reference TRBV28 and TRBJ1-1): DVKVTQSSRYLVKRTGEKVFLECVQDMDHENMFWYRQDPGLGLRLIYFSYDVKMKEKGDIPEGYSVSREKKERFSLILESASTNQTSMYLCASSLGQEAFFGQGTRLTVV.

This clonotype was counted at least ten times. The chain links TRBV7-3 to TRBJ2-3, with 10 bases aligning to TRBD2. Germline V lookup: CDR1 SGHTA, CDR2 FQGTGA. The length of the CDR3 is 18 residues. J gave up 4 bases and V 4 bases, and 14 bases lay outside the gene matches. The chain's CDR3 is CASSSQPPAGGRADTQYF. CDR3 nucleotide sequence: TGTGCCAGCAGCTCGCAACCCCCAGCGGGGGGGCGGGCAGATACGCAGTATTTT.

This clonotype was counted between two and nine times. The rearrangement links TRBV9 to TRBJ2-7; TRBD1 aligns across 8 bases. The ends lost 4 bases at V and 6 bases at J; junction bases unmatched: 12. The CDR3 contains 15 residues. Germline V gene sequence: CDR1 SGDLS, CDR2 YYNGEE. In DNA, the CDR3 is TGTGCCAGCAGCCACCGGGACAGGTTTCTCTCCGAGCAGTACTTC. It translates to CASSHRDRFLSEQYF.

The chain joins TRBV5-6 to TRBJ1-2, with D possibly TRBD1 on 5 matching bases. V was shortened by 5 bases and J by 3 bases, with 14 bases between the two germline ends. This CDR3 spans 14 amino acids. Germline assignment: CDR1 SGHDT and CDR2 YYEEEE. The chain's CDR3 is CASRAPWGDYGYTF. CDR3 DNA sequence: TGTGCCAGCAGGGCGCCGTGGGGCGACTATGGCTACACCTTC.

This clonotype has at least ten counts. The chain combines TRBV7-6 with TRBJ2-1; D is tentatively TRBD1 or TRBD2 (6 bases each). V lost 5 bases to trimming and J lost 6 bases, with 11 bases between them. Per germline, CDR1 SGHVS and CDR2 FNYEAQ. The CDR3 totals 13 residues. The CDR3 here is CASSGGTRNEQFF. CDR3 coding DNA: TGTGCCAGCAGCGGCGGGACACGCAATGAGCAGTTCTTC.

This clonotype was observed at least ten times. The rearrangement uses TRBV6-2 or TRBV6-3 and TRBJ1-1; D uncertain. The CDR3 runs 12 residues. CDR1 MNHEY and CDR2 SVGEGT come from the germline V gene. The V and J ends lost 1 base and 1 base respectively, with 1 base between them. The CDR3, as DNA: TGTGCCAGCAGTTACTGGAACACTGAAGCTTTCTTT. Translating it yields CASSYWNTEAFF.

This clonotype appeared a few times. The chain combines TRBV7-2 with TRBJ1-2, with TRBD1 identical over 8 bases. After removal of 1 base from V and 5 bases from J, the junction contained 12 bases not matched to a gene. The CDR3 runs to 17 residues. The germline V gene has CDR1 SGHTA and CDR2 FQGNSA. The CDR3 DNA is TGTGCCAGCAGCTTAGGCAGGGGGCCCCCTTCCGAATATGGCTACACCTTC. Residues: CASSLGRGPPSEYGYTF.

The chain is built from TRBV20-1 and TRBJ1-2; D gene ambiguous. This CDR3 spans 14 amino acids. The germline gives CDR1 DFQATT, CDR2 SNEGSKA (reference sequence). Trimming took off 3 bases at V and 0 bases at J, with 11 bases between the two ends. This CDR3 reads CSASPAGSNYGYTF. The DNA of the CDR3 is TGCAGTGCTAGTCCCGCGGGCTCTAACTATGGCTACACCTTC.

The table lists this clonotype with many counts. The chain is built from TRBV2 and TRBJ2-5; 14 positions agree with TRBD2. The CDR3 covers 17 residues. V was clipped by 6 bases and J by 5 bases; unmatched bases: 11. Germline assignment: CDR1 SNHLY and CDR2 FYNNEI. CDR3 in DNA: TGTGCCAGCAGGTTTAGACTAGCGGGAGGGCCGGGGGAGACCCAGTACTTC. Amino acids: CASRFRLAGGPGETQYF.

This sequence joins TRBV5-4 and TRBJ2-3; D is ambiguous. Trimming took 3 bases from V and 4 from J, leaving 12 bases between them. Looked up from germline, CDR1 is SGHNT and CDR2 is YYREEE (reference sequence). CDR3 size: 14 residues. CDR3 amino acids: CASSSKGGADTQYF. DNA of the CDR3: TGTGCCAGCAGCTCGAAGGGCGGCGCAGATACGCAGTATTTT.

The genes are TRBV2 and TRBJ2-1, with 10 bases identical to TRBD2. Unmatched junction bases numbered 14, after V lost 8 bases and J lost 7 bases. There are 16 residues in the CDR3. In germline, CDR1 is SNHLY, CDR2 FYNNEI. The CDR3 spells CASHAPSGGAGNEQFF. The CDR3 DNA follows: TGTGCCAGCCACGCCCCGAGCGGGGGGGCGGGTAATGAGCAGTTCTTC.

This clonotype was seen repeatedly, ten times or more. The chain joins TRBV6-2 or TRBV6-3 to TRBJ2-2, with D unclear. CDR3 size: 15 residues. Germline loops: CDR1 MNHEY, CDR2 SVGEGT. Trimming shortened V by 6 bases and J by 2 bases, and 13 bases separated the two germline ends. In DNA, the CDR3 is TGTGCCAGCAGCCTAACTTCCACCAACACCGGGGAGCTGTTTTTT. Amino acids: CASSLTSTNTGELFF.

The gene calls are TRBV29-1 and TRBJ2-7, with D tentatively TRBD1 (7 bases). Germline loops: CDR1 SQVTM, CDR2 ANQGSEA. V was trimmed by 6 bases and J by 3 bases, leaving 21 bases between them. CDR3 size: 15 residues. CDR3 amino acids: CSVTKRRGTDYEQYF. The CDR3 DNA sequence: TGCAGCGTGACAAAACGTCGGGGGACAGACTACGAGCAGTACTTC.